The sequence of this T cell receptor (beta chain) was determined in a study of identical twins. All donors comprised healthy Caucasians. Through template switching, a universal primer site was introduced, and the cDNA contained unique molecular identifiers. TCRdb recomputed calls from the 5' RACE reads with MiXCR, one row per CDR3 protein. The sample consists of 1,800,000 or so distinct CDR3 sequences, about 32% of them appearing once. V lost 7 bases and J lost 3, with 24 bases in between. The CDR3 sequence is 17 residues long. The clonotype originates from a newborn girl in good health. Specimen: cord blood. The V call is TRBV12-3 or TRBV12-4, the J call TRBJ1-1, with TRBD1 as a possible D gene (5 bases). CDR3 nucleotide sequence: TGTGCCAGCACCTTGGGGGATCGGAGGCGGAGGGACACTGAAGCTTTCTTT. Protein sequence: CASTLGDRRRRDTEAFF.